This record looks at one T cell receptor beta chain sequence and its context. Its antigen is currently unknown. The data originate from a study of long-term antiretroviral therapy in people with HIV. For the study at large: The earliest samples came from an era when ART typically awaited falling CD4 counts.

Findings of the study overall: ART adherence, viral resistance and therapy changes were not recorded. Blood draws took place between about 2004 and 2018 and possibly involved older ART regimens. Comparison with controls showed narrower CDR3 length ranges in HIV repertoires.

The CDR3 totals 14 residues. The germline V gene has CDR1 SEHNR and CDR2 FQNEAQ (reference sequence). The V end lost 0 bases, the J end lost 3 bases, and 8 bases lay between the germline ends. immunoSEQ v3.0 was run at survey level. The protocol was immunoSEQ multiplex PCR, while the TCRdb copy is restricted to in-frame clones and leaves out a portion. The sample lists about 30,000 clones; about 85% were seen once. The sequenced sample was unsorted PBMCs, obtained 2.8 years before starting antiretroviral therapy. This clonotype was sampled from a woman aged 25 to 39 with HIV. The genes are TRBV7-9 and TRBJ2-5; D remains unclear. The CDR3 region is CASSLAPKKETQYF. CDR3 bases: TGTGCCAGCAGCTTAGCACCGAAAAAAGAGACCCAGTACTTC.